This is a list of T cell receptor beta chains from one sample in a study of T cells in tumors after PD-1 blockade. Clones were sequenced by immunoSEQ multiplex PCR, and TCRdb holds only the in-frame ones, with some missing. Of 14,000 to 15,000 clones in the sample, around 80% were seen once. This specimen consisted of PBMCs, obtained after anti-PD-1 treatment. These receptors came from a human donor with basal cell carcinoma. Each CDR3 is given with its conserved first and last residue. The D gene is left open where the match is weak. Rows may omit the clone size; those that give it use once, few, many or a size class.

>TRBV21-1|-|19|-|TRBJ2-7
TGTGCCAGCAGCAAACGACAGGGGGCCTTTTATCCGCCTTCCTACGAGCAGTACTTC
CASSKRQGAFYPPSYEQYF
>TRBV2|-|12|-|TRBJ2-3
TGTGCCAGCAGTGAAGGAGAGTATACGCAGTATTTT
CASSEGEYTQYF
>TRBV7-2|TRBD2|16|-|TRBJ2-1
TGTGCCAGCAGCCTCGACTGGACTAGCGGGAGAAATGAGCAGTTCTTC
CASSLDWTSGRNEQFF
>TRBV13|-|13|-|TRBJ2-7
TGTGCCAGCAGCCCCAGAGACAGATACGAGCAGTACTTC
CASSPRDRYEQYF
>TRBV7-2|TRBD2|17|-|TRBJ2-5
TGTGCCAGCAGCCCCCGTAGCGGGAGCGTATCCCAAGAGACCCAGTACTTC
CASSPRSGSVSQETQYF
>TRBV5-1|TRBD1|15|-|TRBJ1-1
TGCGCCAGCAGCCCAGGGACAGGGGGCTTCACTGAAGCTTTCTTT
CASSPGTGGFTEAFF
>TRBV7-3|-|16|few|TRBJ1-5
TGTGCCAGCAGCCCCGAGGCGGGGGCACACTATCAGCCCCAGCATTTT
CASSPEAGAHYQPQHF
>TRBV15|TRBD1|15|-|TRBJ2-3
TGTGCCACCAGCAGTAGTGACAGGGGTACAGATACGCAGTATTTT
CATSSSDRGTDTQYF
>TRBV4-3|-|14|-|TRBJ1-1
TGCGCCAGCAGCCAATCCAGGGGCGGCACTGAAGCTTTCTTT
CASSQSRGGTEAFF
>TRBV2|TRBD2|19|few|TRBJ2-1
TGTGCCCGCTGTGACGGGGGGGCGCGGGCGGGGAGCTCCTACAATGAGCAGTTCTTC
CARCDGGARAGSSYNEQFF
>TRBV5-1|-|19|-|TRBJ1-2
TGCGCCAGCAGCTTGGTTGATGTACGGGATGAGGTTCGTAACTATGGCTACACCTTC
CASSLVDVRDEVRNYGYTF
>TRBV2|TRBD2|19|-|TRBJ2-1
TGTGCCCCCTGTGACGGGGGGGCGCGGGGGGGGAGCTCCTACAATGAGCAGTTCTTC
CAPCDGGARGGSSYNEQFF
>TRBV2|TRBD1|15|-|TRBJ2-7
TGTGCCAGCAGTGTCGACAGGGGGCGAAACTACGAGCAGTACTTC
CASSVDRGRNYEQYF
>TRBV2|-|14|few|TRBJ2-5
TGTGCCAGCAGGACGCGGGTCGCCCGGGAGACCCAGTACTTC
CASRTRVARETQYF
>TRBV30|-|14|-|TRBJ1-2
TGTGCCTGGACCTTTGGGGGACCTAACTATGGCTACACCTTC
CAWTFGGPNYGYTF
>TRBV2|TRBD1|15|-|TRBJ2-2
TGTGCCAGCAGCTCCGGGACAGCGAACACCGGGGAGCTGTTTTTT
CASSSGTANTGELFF
>TRBV14|-|15|few|TRBJ2-3
TGTGCCAGCAGCCAAGTGGAGGACTACACAGATACGCAGTATTTT
CASSQVEDYTDTQYF
>TRBV19|-|14|few|TRBJ1-2
TGTGCCAGTAGTCTTACCAATCCTACCTATGGCTACACCTTC
CASSLTNPTYGYTF
>TRBV11-3|-|20|-|TRBJ2-1
TGTGCCAGCAGCTTAGATGGTTCGTCGGGGGGCGCGCGGGGAATCGGGGAGCAGTTCTTC
CASSLDGSSGGARGIGEQFF
>TRBV24-1|TRBD1|17|-|TRBJ2-3
TGTGCCACCAGTGTTAATCGGGACAGACGACTCGGAGATACGCAGTATTTT
CATSVNRDRRLGDTQYF
>TRBV7-9|-|16|-|TRBJ1-1
TGTGCCAGCAGCTTATTAGGGGGTGTTACGGTCACTGAAGCTTTCTTT
CASSLLGGVTVTEAFF
>TRBV2|-|19|-|TRBJ2-1
TGTGCCCGCAGTGATGGGGGGGCGGGGGAGGGGAGCTCCTACAATGAGCAGTTCTTC
CARSDGGAGEGSSYNEQFF
>TRBV13|-|15|-|TRBJ2-7
TGTGCCAGCAGCCAAACTAGGGGGGTAAAATACGAGCAGTACTTC
CASSQTRGVKYEQYF
>TRBV2|-|16|few|TRBJ1-5
TGTGCCAGCAGTGGGGTGGGAACAGGAGGGAATCAGCCCCAGCATTTT
CASSGVGTGGNQPQHF
>TRBV2|-|19|-|TRBJ2-1
TGTCCCCGCTGTCAGGGGGGGGCGGGGGCGGGGAGCTCCTACAATGAGCAGTTCTTC
CPRCQGGAGAGSSYNEQFF
>TRBV4-2|TRBD2|16|-|TRBJ2-1
TGTGCCAGCAGCCAAGAGGGAGCGGGAGGGCCTTCTGAGCAGTTCTTC
CASSQEGAGGPSEQFF
>TRBV7-6|TRBD1|14|once|TRBJ1-1
TGTGCCAGCAGCTCACTACAGGGGGACACTGAAGCTTTCTTT
CASSSLQGDTEAFF
>TRBV25-1|-|16|-|TRBJ1-3
TGTGCCAGCAGTGATCCAGGACGTTCCTCTGGAAACACCATATATTTT
CASSDPGRSSGNTIYF